Shown below are 11 T cell receptor beta chains from a single sample sequenced in a study of T cell repertoires in cytomegalovirus infection. Their target antigens are unknown. Each CDR3 protein is one row after TCRdb ran MiXCR on the reads. This sample has around 55,000 distinct CDR3 sequences, with around 20% found just once. The sequencing here drew on CD8+ T cells from cultured PBMCs, taken from culture after CMV antigen stimulation. These receptors all stem from a human donor in good health (CMV status not recorded). Some clones in this sample may be carry-over from other donors' samples.

This clonotype was observed a handful of times. The chain joins TRBV4-2 to TRBJ2-7, with no clear D. Per the germline V gene, CDR1 is LGHNA and CDR2 is YNFKEQ. The CDR3 totals 12 residues. Trimming took off 1 base at V and 0 bases at J, with 1 base between the two ends. The DNA for the CDR3 is TGTGCCAGCAGCCAAGTCTCCTACGAGCAGTACTTC. Its translation: CASSQVSYEQYF.

About this clonotype itself: The DNA is omitted, as the CDR3 cannot be located on it reliably, and the CDR3 follows TCRdb's listing. This chain joins TRBV7-5 and TRBJ1-3. TRBV7-5 is designated a pseudogene. The CDR3 length is 17 residues, termini included. CDR3 amino acids: CISVPEASLSSGNTIYF.

The chain combines TRBV28 with TRBJ2-1; perhaps TRBD1 as D (5 bases). Trimming took 11 bases from V and 7 from J, leaving 24 bases between them. The CDR3 runs 15 residues. Germline V gives CDR1 MDHEN, CDR2 SYDVKM. The CDR3: CAAPPRRVFSNEQFF. In DNA, the CDR3 is TGTGCCGCACCGCCGCGCAGGGTGTTTTCTAATGAGCAGTTCTTC.

The rearrangement links TRBV19 to TRBJ2-1; 7 nucleotides line up with TRBD1. Germline V lookup: CDR1 LNHDA, CDR2 SQIVND (reference sequence). The CDR3 has 13 amino acids. V lost 5 bases, J lost 7 bases, and 5 bases stayed unmatched. Here the CDR3 DNA reads TGTGCCAGTAGTTTTGGCAGGGGGAATGAGCAGTTCTTC. Translated, it gives CASSFGRGNEQFF.

Sample share makes this clonotype medium-sized. The CDR3 bases are TGTGCCAGCAGCCCCGGACAGGGTCCGGAGACCCAGTACTTC. Translating gives CASSPGQGPETQYF. V usage is TRBV7-9 and J usage is TRBJ2-5; TRBD1 matches 8 bases. This CDR3 spans 14 amino acids. The ends lost 5 bases at V and 5 bases at J; junction bases unmatched: 7. Germline V gene sequence: CDR1 SEHNR, CDR2 FQNEAQ (reference sequence).

V and J are TRBV7-2 and TRBJ2-1; 9 bases map to TRBD2. The V gene's germline CDR1 is SGHTA and CDR2 FQGNSA. Unmatched junction bases numbered 7, after V lost 0 bases and J lost 4 bases. The CDR3 extends over 17 amino acids. This chain's CDR3 is CASSLARAGGVYNEQFF. The CDR3 region has the DNA TGTGCCAGCAGCTTAGCGCGTGCGGGAGGGGTATACAATGAGCAGTTCTTC.

The V and J genes are TRBV24-1 and TRBJ2-3, with 7 bases aligning to TRBD1. Trimming removed 4 bases from V and 3 bases from J; junction bases left unmatched: 9. Looked up from germline, CDR1 is KGHDR and CDR2 is SFDVKD. This CDR3 region has 16 residues. CDR3 in DNA: TGTGCCACCAGTGAGCCCGACAGGGTTGGAACAGATACGCAGTATTTT. Protein product: CATSEPDRVGTDTQYF.

This clonotype was counted a few times. The chain carries TRBV11-1 and TRBJ2-2; 10 bases agree with TRBD1. From germline, CDR1 is SGHAT and CDR2 FQDESV (reference sequence). The trim removed 5 bases at V and 5 bases at J, leaving 8 bases unmatched. This CDR3 comprises 16 residues. The CDR3 DNA follows: TGTGCCAGCAGCGACAAGGGACAGGGGAGGACCGGGGAGCTGTTTTTT. Residues: CASSDKGQGRTGELFF.

CDR3 sequence (DNA): TGTGCCAGCAGCTCCCACAGGGGGCGAGGCGAGCAGTACTTC. This gives the protein CASSSHRGRGEQYF. The rearrangement joins TRBV11-3 to TRBJ2-7; TRBD1 matches at 9 bases. V lost 4 bases and J lost 6; bases outside the gene matches: 7. Germline V gene data show CDR1 as SGHNT and CDR2 as YENEEA. The CDR3 consists of 14 residues.

The chain uses TRBV7-2 and TRBJ2-1, with D possibly TRBD2 on 7 matching bases. Germline V gene lookup returns CDR1 SGHTA and CDR2 FQGNSA. Trimming stripped 3 bases from V and 7 bases from J, with 22 bases between. This CDR3 spans 17 amino acids. The CDR3: CASSFTRRGGAGNEQFF. The DNA for the CDR3 is TGTGCCAGCAGCTTTACCCGGAGGGGGGGAGCGGGTAATGAGCAGTTCTTC.

Only a few counts were recorded for this clonotype. The chain links TRBV11-3 to TRBJ2-3; the D gene is possibly TRBD2 (6 bases). Germline lookup yields CDR1 SGHNT and CDR2 YENEEA. The V end lost 2 bases, the J end lost 0 bases, and 9 bases lay between the germline ends. This CDR3 is 15 amino acids long. CDR3 residues: CASSLTGGSTDTQYF. CDR3 DNA: TGTGCCAGCAGCTTAACCGGGGGAAGCACAGATACGCAGTATTTT. Based on the CDR3 plus reference TRBV11-3 and TRBJ2-3, the full variable domain is EAGVVQSPRYKIIEKKQPVAFWCNPISGHNTLYWYLQNLGQGPELLIRYENEEAVDDSQLPKDRFSAERLKGVDSTLKIQPAELGDSAVYLCASSLTGGSTDTQYFGPGTRLTVL.